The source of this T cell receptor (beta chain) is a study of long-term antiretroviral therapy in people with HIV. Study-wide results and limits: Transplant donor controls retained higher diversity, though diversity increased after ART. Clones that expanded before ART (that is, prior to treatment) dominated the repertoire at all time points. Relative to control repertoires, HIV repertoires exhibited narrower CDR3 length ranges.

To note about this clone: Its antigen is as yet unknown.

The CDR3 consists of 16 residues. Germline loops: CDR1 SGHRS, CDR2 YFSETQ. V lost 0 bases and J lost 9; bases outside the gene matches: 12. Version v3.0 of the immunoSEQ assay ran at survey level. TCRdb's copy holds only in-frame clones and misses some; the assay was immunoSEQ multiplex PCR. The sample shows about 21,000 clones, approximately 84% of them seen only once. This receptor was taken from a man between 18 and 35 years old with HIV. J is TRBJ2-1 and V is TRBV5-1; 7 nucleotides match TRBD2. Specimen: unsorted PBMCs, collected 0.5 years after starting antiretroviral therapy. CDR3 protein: CASSLESGASVSEQFF. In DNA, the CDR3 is TGCGCCAGCAGCTTGGAAAGCGGGGCATCGGTGAGTGAGCAGTTCTTC.